The rows below give T cell receptor beta chains drawn from one sample of a study of cytomegalovirus exposure and HLA in healthy donors. Method: immunoSEQ multiplex PCR; TCRdb's copy keeps in-frame clones and lacks some. In the table there are some 150,000 clones, around nine tenths of which are singletons. Input material: PBMCs. The origin of the receptors is a woman aged 25 to 45 in good health and CMV-seronegative. The CDR3 runs from the conserved cysteine through the conserved F or W. Each record gives: clone size, J gene, V gene, D gene, CDR3 DNA, CDR3 protein. D genes are given only for firm matches. Only some rows state a clone size, as once, few, many or a class for expanded clones.

NA,TRBJ1-3,TRBV4-3,NA,TGCGCCAGCAGCCAAGAAGCAGGGGTAGGAAACACCATATATTTT,CASSQEAGVGNTIYF
NA,TRBJ2-1,TRBV28,NA,TGTGCCAGCAGCCCTGCCCCCGAGATGGAGCAGTTCTTC,CASSPAPEMEQFF
NA,TRBJ2-1,TRBV2,TRBD1,TGTGCCAGCAATTCCGGGACAGGGCATGAGCAGTTCTTC,CASNSGTGHEQFF
NA,TRBJ2-7,TRBV5-5,NA,TGTGCCAGCAGCTTGGCCCCAACACAAACCTACGAGCAGTACTTC,CASSLAPTQTYEQYF
NA,TRBJ2-3,TRBV7-9,TRBD2,TGTGCCAGCAGCCCACTAGCGGGTTCTAGCACAGATACGCAGTATTTT,CASSPLAGSSTDTQYF
NA,TRBJ2-6,TRBV5-4,NA,TGTGCCAGCAGCTTAGGAGGGCTCGGGGCCAACGTCCTGACTTTC,CASSLGGLGANVLTF
NA,TRBJ2-1,TRBV9,NA,TGTGCCACCGAGGGGGATATGGACCCGAGCTCCTACAATGAGCAGTTCTTC,CATEGDMDPSSYNEQFF
NA,TRBJ2-3,TRBV28,TRBD1,TGTGCCAGCAGCCACGGGACAGGCAGAACAGATACGCAGTATTTT,CASSHGTGRTDTQYF
NA,TRBJ2-7,TRBV5-1,TRBD2,TGCGCCAGCAGCTTCAGCGGGGGGCCCTACGAGCAGTACTTC,CASSFSGGPYEQYF
NA,TRBJ1-2,TRBV10-3,NA,TGTGCCATCAGTGAGGGGATACAGGGTACTGGCTACACCTTC,CAISEGIQGTGYTF
NA,TRBJ2-1,TRBV9,TRBD2,TGTGCCAGCAGCGTGACTAGCAGGAACAATGAGCAGTTCTTC,CASSVTSRNNEQFF
NA,TRBJ1-2,TRBV28,NA,TGTGCCAGCAGTTTTTGGTCAGGGAATAACTATGGCTACCCCTTC,CASSFWSGNNYGYPF
once,TRBJ2-2,TRBV19,NA,TGTGCCAGCCTAAGCGAGACGAACACCGGGGAGCTGTTTTTT,CASLSETNTGELFF
once,TRBJ2-5,TRBV2,TRBD2,TGTGCCAGCAGGGGACTAGCAAGAGAGACCCAGTACTTC,CASRGLARETQYF
NA,TRBJ2-7,TRBV19,TRBD1,TGTGCCAGTAGTATAAGGACAGGGTCCTACGAGCAGTACTTC,CASSIRTGSYEQYF
NA,TRBJ1-1,TRBV14,NA,TGTGCCAGCAGCCAGGAAGGACAGTTCTACTTTCGGAACACTGAAGCTTTCTTT,CASSQEGQFYFRNTEAFF
NA,TRBJ1-2,TRBV19,NA,TGTGCCAGTAGTCCACAGGACAGATATACTAACTATGGCTACACCTTC,CASSPQDRYTNYGYTF
once,TRBJ2-7,TRBV18,TRBD1,TGTGCCAGCTCACCCACCTTCGGACAGGGGAATCAGGAGCAGTACTTC,CASSPTFGQGNQEQYF
NA,TRBJ2-3,TRBV9,NA,TGTGCCAGCAGCGTAGCGGTTAGCACAGATACGCAGTATTTT,CASSVAVSTDTQYF
NA,TRBJ2-1,TRBV11-2,TRBD2,TGTGCCAGCAGCTTTTATAGCGGGACGGGAAATGAGCAGTTCTTC,CASSFYSGTGNEQFF
NA,TRBJ1-1,TRBV7-6,TRBD1,TGTGCCAGCAGCATTACAGGGGGCACTGAAGCTTTCTTT,CASSITGGTEAFF
NA,TRBJ2-7,TRBV7-8,TRBD2,TGTGCCAGCAGCTTGACTAGCGGGGGGACTAAAGAGCAGTACTTC,CASSLTSGGTKEQYF
NA,TRBJ2-7,TRBV7-9,TRBD1,TGTGCCAGCAGCCCGACAGGGGGAACCTACGAGCAGTACTTC,CASSPTGGTYEQYF
NA,TRBJ1-2,TRBV9,NA,TGTGCCAGCAGCGCGGACTATGGCTACACCTTC,CASSADYGYTF
NA,TRBJ1-2,TRBV7-2,TRBD1,TGTGCCAGCAGCCAGGGACAGGGGGCGCAGCACTATGGCTACACCTTC,CASSQGQGAQHYGYTF
NA,TRBJ2-7,TRBV9,TRBD1,TGTGCCAGCAGCGTAGCGGACAGGGGATACGAGCAGTACTTC,CASSVADRGYEQYF
NA,TRBJ2-3,TRBV6-1,NA,TGTGCCAGCAGTGACCTAGTCCGCACAGATACGCAGTATTTT,CASSDLVRTDTQYF
NA,TRBJ1-2,TRBV21-1,NA,TGTGCCAGCAGCTTCTGCCCGGGACACCTTAACTATGGCTACACCTTC,CASSFCPGHLNYGYTF
once,TRBJ1-4,TRBV6-1,NA,TGTGCCAGCAGTGAAGCCCGGGGACTGCCTAATGAAAAACTGTTTTTT,CASSEARGLPNEKLFF
NA,TRBJ2-7,TRBV28,NA,TGTGCCAGCAGCTCCAGGTCGGCGTTCTCCTACGAGCAGTACTTC,CASSSRSAFSYEQYF
NA,TRBJ1-3,TRBV11-2,NA,TGTGCCAGCAGCTTAGTGGCAGGGAAGGGAAACACCATATATTTT,CASSLVAGKGNTIYF
NA,TRBJ2-3,TRBV28,NA,TGTGCCAGCAGTTTGCCCAGGGCCGTACACACAGATACGCAGTATTTT,CASSLPRAVHTDTQYF
once,TRBJ1-3,TRBV18,TRBD1,TGTGCCAGCTCTCCCAGGGGGCGGTCTGGAAACACCATATATTTT,CASSPRGRSGNTIYF
NA,TRBJ2-7,TRBV4-3,TRBD1,TGCGCCAGCAGCCAAGCCCTGGTTGGGACAGGGGGGGCTTACGAGCAGTACTTC,CASSQALVGTGGAYEQYF
NA,TRBJ2-1,TRBV28,NA,TGTGCCAGCAGTTTACTAGTGAGTAATGAGCAGTTCTTC,CASSLLVSNEQFF
NA,TRBJ1-1,TRBV19,TRBD1,TGTGCCAGTAGTAAAAGTTCAGTACAGAGGGGGCGAGGAAACACTGAAGCTTTCTTT,CASSKSSVQRGRGNTEAFF
once,TRBJ2-7,TRBV5-1,TRBD2,TGCGCCAGCAGTCAAAGGGACCCTAGCGGGATGTCCTACGAGCAGTACTTC,CASSQRDPSGMSYEQYF
NA,TRBJ2-5,TRBV28,NA,TGTGCCAGCAGTTGGGGCACGTACCAAGAGACCCAGTACTTC,CASSWGTYQETQYF
NA,TRBJ1-1,TRBV27,NA,TGTGCCAGCAGTTTGCAAGGGGTCGGCACTGAAGCTTTCTTT,CASSLQGVGTEAFF
NA,TRBJ2-7,TRBV4-2,NA,TGTGCCAGCAGCCCGCAGGGGCCACCCTACGAGCAGTACTTC,CASSPQGPPYEQYF
NA,TRBJ2-7,TRBV7-2,NA,TGTGCCAGCAGCTCCGGACACGCCGGTAACGAGCAGTACTTC,CASSSGHAGNEQYF
NA,TRBJ2-5,TRBV28,NA,TGTGCCAGCACGAAGCAGAGGTACCAAGAGACCCAGTACTTC,CASTKQRYQETQYF
NA,TRBJ2-1,TRBV4-3,NA,TGCGCCAGCAGCCAAGATCACTTAGCCGCGGTATACAATGAGCAGTTCTTC,CASSQDHLAAVYNEQFF
NA,TRBJ2-1,TRBV27,NA,TGTGCCAGCAGTCGGGGAAATGGACTCAATTACAATGAGCAGTTCTTC,CASSRGNGLNYNEQFF
NA,TRBJ2-1,TRBV6-5,TRBD1,TGTGCCAGCAGTTACTCGAGGGACAGACCAAGCAATGAGCAGTTCTTC,CASSYSRDRPSNEQFF
few,TRBJ2-6,TRBV10-2,TRBD2,TGCGCCAGCAGTGAAGGGTACCCCGGGACTATCTTGACAGGGGCCAACGTCCTGACTTTC,CASSEGYPGTILTGANVLTF
NA,TRBJ1-2,TRBV28,TRBD1,TGTGCCAGCAGCCCTACCACAGGGGGCAGGTATGGCTACACCTTC,CASSPTTGGRYGYTF
few,TRBJ2-7,TRBV6-1,TRBD1,TGTGCCAGCAGTGGGGACAGCTACGAGCAGTACTTC,CASSGDSYEQYF
NA,TRBJ2-5,TRBV7-9,TRBD2,TGTTCCAGCAGCATTAGCGGGAGGGCCGGGGAGACCCAGTACTTC,CSSSISGRAGETQYF
few,TRBJ2-7,TRBV27,TRBD2,TGTGCCAGCAGTCCCTTTGGCGGGAGCATCTCCTACGAGCAGTACTTC,CASSPFGGSISYEQYF
NA,TRBJ2-3,TRBV25-1,NA,TGTGCCAGCAGTGCTCCCGGCACAGATACGCAGTATTTT,CASSAPGTDTQYF
NA,TRBJ2-5,TRBV25-1,TRBD2,TGTGCCAGCAGTGGTCACAGCGGGAGTCTCCAAGAGACCCAGTACTTC,CASSGHSGSLQETQYF
NA,TRBJ2-2,TRBV6-5,TRBD1,TGTGCCAGCAGTCCGGGACAGGGAAGCGGGGAGCTGTTTTTT,CASSPGQGSGELFF
few,TRBJ2-7,TRBV30,TRBD1,TGTGCCTGGACCGTTGACAGGGGCGAGCAGTACTTC,CAWTVDRGEQYF
NA,TRBJ2-4,TRBV4-1,TRBD1,TGCGCCAGCAGCCAACCACGCCTACAGGGGGCCAAAAACATTCAGTACTTC,CASSQPRLQGAKNIQYF
NA,TRBJ2-3,TRBV6-4,TRBD2,TGTGCCAGCAGTGACAGCGGGGGGGCCACAGATACGCAGTATTTT,CASSDSGGATDTQYF
NA,TRBJ2-1,TRBV28,NA,TGTGCCACCTACTCCCTCCCAGCGGTCTCCTACAATGAGCAGTTCTTC,CATYSLPAVSYNEQFF